Below are 28 T cell receptor beta chains sequenced from a single sample in a study of PD-L1 blockade in urothelial cancer. The time point was: peripheral blood 6 weeks after treatment start. Generated by immunoSEQ multiplex PCR, the TCRdb table keeps only in-frame clones and is missing some. This table has around 100,000 clones, around 93% appearing once. The source was PBMCs, collected around atezolizumab (anti-PD-L1) treatment. Receptors were obtained from a man in his 60s with urothelial cancer.

V is TRBV10-3 and J is TRBJ1-5, with 8 positions matching TRBD1. This CDR3 region has 13 residues. Germline V CDR1 and CDR2: ENHRY, SYGVKD. The V segment lost 7 bases and the J segment 7 bases; nucleotides outside the gene matches: 6. CDR3 bases: TGTGCCATCACTCCGGACAGGGACCAGCCCCAGCATTTT. Its protein is CAITPDRDQPQHF.

The rearrangement uses TRBV27 and TRBJ1-4; 11 nucleotides align to TRBD1. The CDR3 consists of 15 residues. Unmatched junction bases numbered 4, after V lost 5 bases and J lost 5 bases. From germline, CDR1 is MNHEY and CDR2 SMNVEV (reference sequence). The CDR3 here is CASSPGTGGNEKLFF. The CDR3 bases are TGTGCCAGCAGTCCCGGGACAGGGGGGAATGAAAAACTGTTTTTT.

V and J are TRBV6-1 and TRBJ2-7, with D unresolved. Germline V CDR1 and CDR2: MNHNS, SASEGT. The V and J ends lost 6 bases and 0 bases respectively, with 6 bases between them. The CDR3 has 12 residues. The CDR3 DNA reads TGTGCCAGCAGAGAGAGCTCCTACGAGCAGTACTTC. Translated: CASRESSYEQYF.

The V and J genes are TRBV28 and TRBJ2-7, with D perhaps TRBD2 (5 bases). V lost 3 bases, J lost 0 bases, and 9 bases lay in between. Germline V gives CDR1 MDHEN, CDR2 SYDVKM. The length of the CDR3 is 14 residues. CDR3 coding DNA: TGTGCCAGCAGTTTTATGGAGGACTCCTACGAGCAGTACTTC. The encoded protein is CASSFMEDSYEQYF. The whole variable domain, remainder taken from reference TRBV28 and TRBJ2-7, is DVKVTQSSRYLVKRTGEKVFLECVQDMDHENMFWYRQDPGLGLRLIYFSYDVKMKEKGDIPEGYSVSREKKERFSLILESASTNQTSMYLCASSFMEDSYEQYFGPGTRLTVT.

The rearrangement links TRBV15 to TRBJ1-3; TRBD1 is a possible D gene (6 bases). Germline V gene lookup returns CDR1 LNHNV and CDR2 YYDKDF (reference sequence). The CDR3 has 14 residues. V shed 3 bases and J shed 4 bases, with 10 bases lying between them. Here the CDR3 DNA reads TGTGCCACCAGCAGGCGGACAGTGGGAAACACCATATATTTT. Amino acids: CATSRRTVGNTIYF. Combining the CDR3 with reference TRBV15 and TRBJ1-3 gives the whole variable domain DAMVIQNPRYQVTQFGKPVTLSCSQTLNHNVMYWYQQKSSQAPKLLFHYYDKDFNNEADTPDNFQSRRPNTSFCFLDIRSPGLGDTAMYLCATSRRTVGNTIYFGEGSWLTVV.

This sequence joins TRBV21-1 and TRBJ2-5; the D segment call TRBD1 is taken from the table without a DNA check. TRBV21-1 is a known pseudogene. The CDR3 consists of 18 residues. As DNA, the CDR3 is TGTGCCAGCAGCACAGACACTGGACAGGGGGCGCCCCAAGAGACCCAGTACTTC. Translating it yields CASSTDTGQGAPQETQYF.

The V gene is TRBV9, the J gene TRBJ2-7; 9 nucleotides line up with TRBD2. Looked up from germline, CDR1 is SGDLS and CDR2 is YYNGEE. CDR3 length: 17 amino acids. With V trimmed by 3 bases and J by 3 bases, 13 bases remained unmatched. The CDR3 protein is CASSAQTGTSNNYEQYF. Here the CDR3 DNA reads TGTGCCAGCAGCGCACAGACCGGGACTAGCAACAACTACGAGCAGTACTTC.

The J gene is TRBJ1-2, the V gene TRBV28, with 10 bases lining up with TRBD1. In germline, CDR1 is MDHEN, CDR2 SYDVKM. V shed 7 bases and J 7 bases; nucleotides not matched to a gene: 15. The CDR3 spans 16 residues. CDR3 protein: CASTRGVGTGVRGYTF. CDR3 sequence (DNA): TGTGCCAGCACCCGCGGAGTTGGGACAGGGGTTCGTGGCTACACCTTC.

The chain combines TRBV25-1 with TRBJ2-2, with 7 bases aligning to TRBD2. Unmatched junction bases numbered 5, after V lost 1 base and J lost 0 bases. Germline lookup yields CDR1 MGHDK and CDR2 SYGVNS. The length of the CDR3 is 17 residues. The CDR3 nucleotides read TGTGCCAGCAGTGAATTGGGGGGAGGGGCGAACACCGGGGAGCTGTTTTTT. Residues: CASSELGGGANTGELFF.

This clone has just one count. The chain has TRBV5-1 and TRBJ1-1; 10 bases are shared with TRBD1. This CDR3 has 15 amino acids. J gave up 5 bases and V 6 bases, and 10 bases lay outside the gene matches. The germline V gene encodes CDR1 SGHRS and CDR2 YFSETQ. CDR3 in amino acids: CASTREGTGVTEAFF. CDR3 coding DNA: TGCGCCAGCACGCGCGAGGGGACAGGGGTGACTGAAGCTTTCTTT.

The chain recombines TRBV9 with TRBJ1-4; D not resolved. Trimming cost V 1 base and J 1 base, with 5 bases left between them. This CDR3 contains 14 residues. CDR1 and CDR2 (germline): SGDLS, YYNGEE. The CDR3: CASSVTGTNEKLFF. In nucleotides, the CDR3 is TGTGCCAGCAGCGTAACGGGAACTAATGAAAAACTGTTTTTT. The variable domain in full, completed from reference TRBV9 and TRBJ1-4, reads DSGVTQTPKHLITATGQRVTLRCSPRSGDLSVYWYQQSLDQGLQFLIQYYNGEERAKGNILERFSAQQFPDLHSELNLSSLELGDSALYFCASSVTGTNEKLFFGSGTQLSVL.

This chain joins TRBV4-3 and TRBJ1-1; 7 bases align to TRBD1. The CDR3 is 15 residues long. J lost 4 bases, V lost 1 base, and 6 bases had no gene match. Germline CDR1 and CDR2: LGHNA and YSLEER. CDR3 DNA: TGCGCCAGCAGCCAAGTAAGACAGGGCGCCACTGAAGCTTTCTTT. This sequence encodes CASSQVRQGATEAFF.

The V call is TRBV11-2, the J call TRBJ1-1, with a weak D call TRBD1 (6 bases). Trimming cost V 2 bases and J 1 base, with 8 bases left between them. CDR1 is SGHAT, CDR2 FQNNGV, per germline. The CDR3 is made up of 14 amino acids. CDR3 sequence (DNA): TGTGCCAGCAGCTTAATACAGGGGAACACTGAAGCTTTCTTT. It yields the protein CASSLIQGNTEAFF.

The V gene is TRBV9, the J gene TRBJ1-1; D is unclear. The CDR3 spans 14 residues. Germline loops: CDR1 SGDLS, CDR2 YYNGEE. The V end lost 0 bases, the J end lost 8 bases, and 14 bases lay between the germline ends. The CDR3: CASSVESNLREAFF. The CDR3 region has the DNA TGTGCCAGCAGCGTAGAGAGTAATTTGCGGGAAGCTTTCTTT. The complete variable domain, with remaining parts taken from reference TRBV9 and TRBJ1-1, reads DSGVTQTPKHLITATGQRVTLRCSPRSGDLSVYWYQQSLDQGLQFLIQYYNGEERAKGNILERFSAQQFPDLHSELNLSSLELGDSALYFCASSVESNLREAFFGQGTRLTVV.

The chain has TRBV7-8 and TRBJ2-7; maybe TRBD2 (6 bases). V gave up 5 bases and J gave up 1 base, with 9 bases separating them. This CDR3 contains 13 residues. CDR1 is SGHVS and CDR2 is FQNEAQ in the germline V gene. The CDR3 sequence: CASSNRGSYEQYF. The CDR3 DNA is TGTGCCAGCAGCAACCGGGGGTCCTACGAGCAGTACTTC.

In nucleotides, the CDR3 is TGTGCCAGCTCACCAGGATTAACAGCCCCGACGGATGGCTACACCTTC. Protein product: CASSPGLTAPTDGYTF. V is TRBV18 and J is TRBJ1-2; D unresolved. There are 16 residues in the CDR3. Trimming removed 2 bases at V and 6 bases at J, with 19 bases between. Per the germline V gene, CDR1 is KGHSH and CDR2 is LQKENI.

The chain links TRBV27 to TRBJ2-2; 7 bases are a match to TRBD2. The V gene end was trimmed by 8 bases and the J gene end by 6 bases; junction bases not matched to a gene: 3. The CDR3 is made up of 12 amino acids. From germline, CDR1 is MNHEY and CDR2 SMNVEV (reference sequence). The CDR3 loop reads CASGRVSGELFF. The CDR3 DNA reads as TGTGCCAGCGGGAGGGTGTCCGGGGAGCTGTTTTTT.

The rearrangement joins TRBV30 to TRBJ1-1, with a tentative D call TRBD1 (6 bases). V gave up 0 bases and J gave up 5 bases, with 10 bases separating them. The CDR3 has 13 residues. CDR1 and CDR2 from the germline V gene are GTSNPN and SVGIG (reference sequence). This chain's CDR3 is CAWSVGGGTEAFF. CDR3 coding DNA: TGTGCCTGGAGTGTAGGGGGGGGGACTGAAGCTTTCTTT.

V and J are TRBV6-1 and TRBJ2-7, with 7 bases that match TRBD2. The V segment lost 7 bases and the J segment 1 base; nucleotides outside the gene matches: 4. The germline V gene encodes CDR1 MNHNS and CDR2 SASEGT. CDR3 size: 13 residues. CDR3 amino acids: CASIGGESYEQYF. Here the CDR3 DNA reads TGTGCCAGCATTGGGGGGGAATCCTACGAGCAGTACTTC.

This clone was counted a single time. The rearrangement links TRBV28 to TRBJ2-2; TRBD2 matches 9 bases. V shed 6 bases and J 9 bases; nucleotides not matched to a gene: 8. The CDR3 has 14 residues. Per germline, CDR1 MDHEN and CDR2 SYDVKM. Here the CDR3 reads CASRRVAGAWELFF. The CDR3 DNA sequence: TGTGCCAGCAGAAGAGTAGCGGGAGCTTGGGAGCTGTTTTTT.

The table lists this clone with a count of one. This rearrangement joins TRBV6-5 to TRBJ2-7; 9 bases are a match to TRBD2. The CDR3 contains 14 residues. Trimming at V came to 4 bases and at J to 2 bases, leaving 3 bases not matched to a gene. Germline-derived CDR1 and CDR2 are MNHEY and SVGAGI. This CDR3 reads CASSLTSGAYEQYF. The CDR3 bases are TGTGCCAGCAGTTTGACTAGCGGTGCCTACGAGCAGTACTTC.

This chain connects TRBV7-2 to TRBJ2-1; D is unresolved. The CDR3 loop spans 15 amino acids. Trimming took off 1 base at V and 4 bases at J, with 11 bases between the two ends. The germline gives CDR1 SGHTA, CDR2 FQGNSA. This CDR3 reads CASSLDPGWYNEQFF. CDR3 DNA sequence: TGTGCCAGCAGCTTAGACCCCGGGTGGTACAATGAGCAGTTCTTC.

The CDR3 nucleotides read TGTGCCAGCAGCTTAGCGGGGGCGGCCTACGAGCAGTACTTC. Its translation is CASSLAGAAYEQYF. The gene calls are TRBV7-8 and TRBJ2-7; perhaps TRBD1 as D (6 bases). CDR3 length: 14 amino acids. The V end was cut by 0 bases, the J end by 2 bases, with 8 bases between. Germline loops: CDR1 SGHVS, CDR2 FQNEAQ.

CDR3 protein: CASSPSTSGVQTQYF. The CDR3 region has the DNA TGTGCCAGCAGCCCCTCGACTAGCGGGGTTCAGACCCAGTACTTC. The chain has TRBV7-7 and TRBJ2-5; 11 bases are a match to TRBD2. Trimming cost V 5 bases and J 6 bases; bases outside gene matches: 8. Germline-derived CDR1 and CDR2 are SSHAT and FNYEAQ (reference sequence). The CDR3 has 15 residues. Full variable domain (missing parts from reference TRBV7-7 and TRBJ2-5): GAGVSQSPRYKVTKRGQDVTLRCDPISSHATLYWYQQALGQGPEFLTYFNYEAQPDKSGLPSDRFSAERPEGSISTLTIQRTEQRDSAMYRCASSPSTSGVQTQYFGPGTRLLVL.

The chain couples TRBV2 to TRBJ2-5, with TRBD2 identical over 12 bases. There are 14 residues in the CDR3. Germline CDR1 is SNHLY and CDR2 is FYNNEI. With 5 bases clipped from V and 5 bases from J, the junction kept 3 bases outside the gene matches. The CDR3 coding sequence is TGTGCCAGCAGTTCCGGGACTAGCGGGGAGACCCAGTACTTC. Translated, it gives CASSSGTSGETQYF.

The V gene is TRBV5-4, the J gene TRBJ2-3; D gene ambiguous. V lost 4 bases, J lost 6 bases, and 15 bases lay in between. Germline CDR1 and CDR2: SGHNT and YYREEE (reference sequence). This CDR3 is built from 14 residues. For the CDR3, the DNA is TGTGCCAGCAGCAGTTCGTGGGCGTCTGATACGCAGTATTTT. Translating it yields CASSSSWASDTQYF.

This sequence joins TRBV30 and TRBJ2-1; D gene uncertain. Germline assignment: CDR1 GTSNPN and CDR2 SVGIG (reference sequence). Trimming stripped 2 bases from V and 0 bases from J, with 17 bases between. This CDR3 spans 17 amino acids. The CDR3 coding sequence is TGTGCCTGGAGTCCTACTATGAGGCTGAGCTCCTACAATGAGCAGTTCTTC. Translation gives CAWSPTMRLSSYNEQFF.

The V call is TRBV5-1, the J call TRBJ2-3; 10 bases align to TRBD2. CDR1 is SGHRS and CDR2 is YFSETQ in the germline V gene. The CDR3 is 18 amino acids. With V trimmed by 0 bases and J by 0 bases, 7 bases remained unmatched. The CDR3 protein is CASSLVSGRSTSTDTQYF. CDR3 sequence (DNA): TGCGCCAGCAGCTTGGTTAGCGGGAGGAGTACTAGCACAGATACGCAGTATTTT.